This T cell receptor beta chain was obtained from a study of blood T cell repertoires in COVID-19. Study at large: Spain, Italy and the United States supplied samples that represented acute and convalescent COVID-19.

The authors' processing: Nucleated cell number was recorded as an estimate derived from reference gene primer amplification. The method was immunoSEQ multiplex PCR; TCRdb's version includes in-frame clones alone and lacks a portion of them. From that table come the V and J calls and clone size; the DNA was used to work out D and trimming. Of approximately 390,000 clones in the sample, around 87% are singletons; the top ten hold over 2%. Trimming stripped 5 bases from V and 6 bases from J, with 26 bases between. This CDR3 spans 18 amino acids. Germline V gene data show CDR1 as SGHTA and CDR2 as FQGNSA. Seattle patients were enrolled during active infection and followed longitudinally.

The rearrangement uses TRBV7-2 and TRBJ2-1, with a weak D call TRBD2 (6 bases). This receptor was taken from a woman aged 55-70 years with COVID-19, enrolled during active disease. Input material: peripheral blood. The CDR3 spells CASSPPGIAVRETNEQFF. CDR3 coding DNA: TGTGCCAGCAGCCCCCCTGGGATAGCGGTGCGGGAAACCAATGAGCAGTTCTTC.